The 23 T cell receptor beta chains in this list originate from one sample, sequenced in a study of blood T cells in healthy people across ages. The use of a sample-barcoded 5' primer and a J-beta primer mix characterized a second PCR of about 7 to 12 cycles. TCRdb reprocessed the 5' RACE reads via MiXCR and lists one record per CDR3 protein. The sample lists around 690,000 distinct CDR3 sequences, roughly 53% occurring once. Material for sequencing was blood. The receptors were sampled from a man in his 60s in good health.

V usage is TRBV29-1 and J usage is TRBJ2-5; 7 bases are shared with TRBD1. This CDR3 comprises 12 residues. Germline CDR1 SQVTM, CDR2 ANQGSEA. Trimming at V came to 7 bases and at J to 5 bases, leaving 7 bases not matched to a gene. The CDR3 bases are TGCAGCGCCCAGGGGGTCCAGGAGACCCAGTACTTC. Protein sequence: CSAQGVQETQYF.

In this sample, this clonotype turned up a few times. The gene calls are TRBV28 and TRBJ2-7; TRBD2 is a possible D gene (6 bases). The CDR3 covers 14 residues. V lost 6 bases and J lost 6, with 18 bases in between. The germline gives CDR1 MDHEN, CDR2 SYDVKM. The CDR3 DNA reads as TGTGCCAGCAGCCGAACCGGGGGTTCGGGCGAGCAGTACTTC. Translated, it gives CASSRTGGSGEQYF.

Only a few counts were recorded for this clonotype. The chain combines TRBV29-1 with TRBJ1-2, with 8 bases lining up with TRBD1. CDR3 length: 11 residues. Germline CDR1 SQVTM, CDR2 ANQGSEA. V lost 7 bases to trimming and J lost 5 bases; unmatched junction nucleotides: 3. In DNA form, the CDR3 reads TGCAGCGATGGGACAGGTTATGGCTACACCTTC. Translated: CSDGTGYGYTF.

The gene calls are TRBV3-1 and TRBJ1-1; D is uncertain. Germline V CDR1 and CDR2: LGHDT, YNNKEL (reference sequence). V dropped 3 bases and J dropped 3 bases, with 8 bases sitting between them. The CDR3 totals 13 residues. CDR3 sequence reads: CASSHGLDTEAFF. The CDR3 DNA sequence: TGTGCCAGCAGCCACGGTCTGGACACTGAAGCTTTCTTT.

The chain carries TRBV4-1 and TRBJ1-6; perhaps TRBD1 as D (5 bases). The V and J ends lost 1 base and 5 bases respectively, with 9 bases between them. This CDR3 is 15 amino acids long. Germline V CDR1 and CDR2: MGHRA, YSYEKL. DNA of the CDR3: TGCGCCAGCAGCCAAGGGGACCGGCATAATTCACCCCTCCACTTT. Its protein is CASSQGDRHNSPLHF.

The J gene is TRBJ2-1, the V gene TRBV11-2; no clear D. This CDR3 comprises 12 residues. CDR1 SGHAT and CDR2 FQNNGV come from the germline V gene. V lost 3 bases to trimming and J lost 4 bases, with 4 bases between them. CDR3 region: CASSFIYNEQFF. The CDR3, as DNA: TGTGCCAGCAGCTTCATTTACAATGAGCAGTTCTTC. Based on the CDR3 plus reference TRBV11-2 and TRBJ2-1, the full variable domain is EAGVAQSPRYKIIEKRQSVAFWCNPISGHATLYWYQQILGQGPKLLIQFQNNGVVDDSQLPKDRFSAERLKGVDSTLKIQPAKLEDSAVYLCASSFIYNEQFFGPGTRLTVL.

V usage is TRBV20-1 and J usage is TRBJ2-7; D may be TRBD1 or TRBD2 (6 bases each). The DNA end lines up better with TRBJ2-4; the J call may be wrong. Germline V gene sequence: CDR1 DFQATT, CDR2 SNEGSKA (reference sequence). This CDR3 is 15 amino acids long. The CDR3 protein is CSVRRGDTAKNIQYF. For the CDR3, the DNA is TGCAGCGTCCGGAGGGGGGACACGGCCAAAAACATTCAGTACTTC.

This clonotype was counted a few times. The chain carries TRBV15 and TRBJ2-5, with a weak D call TRBD1 (5 bases). The DNA matches TRBJ2-7 better at its end, which makes the J call doubtful. The length of the CDR3 is 15 residues. The germline gives CDR1 LNHNV, CDR2 YYDKDF (reference sequence). The CDR3 DNA is TGTGCCACCAGCAGGGATGGGTTACAGGTCTACGAGCAGTACTTC. Translation: CATSRDGLQVYEQYF.

This sequence joins TRBV5-1 and TRBJ2-7, with 8 bases fitting TRBD1. With V trimmed by 5 bases and J by 2 bases, 3 bases remained unmatched. The CDR3 runs 13 residues. Germline V CDR1 and CDR2: SGHRS, YFSETQ. DNA for the CDR3: TGCGCCAGCAGGGAGGACAGGGCCTACGAGCAGTACTTC. This codes for CASREDRAYEQYF.

As DNA, the CDR3 is TGTGCCAGCAGTTTAGCCGGGGCGCGGCGCAACTATGGCTACACCTTC. Its protein product is CASSLAGARRNYGYTF. The chain has TRBV12-3 or TRBV12-4 and TRBJ1-2, with D maybe TRBD1 (5 bases). CDR3 length: 16 residues. Between the trimmed V and J ends, which lost 0 bases and 2 bases, there was a span of 13 bases.

This clonotype was observed a few times. The chain employs TRBV15 and TRBJ1-2; a weak D match, TRBD1 (5 bases). V shed 5 bases and J shed 2 bases, with 15 bases lying between them. This CDR3 comprises 15 residues. Germline V gives CDR1 LNHNV, CDR2 YYDKDF (reference sequence). The CDR3 DNA reads as TGTGCCACCAGCCGGCGTACAGGAGAGAACTATGGCTACACCTTC. It codes for CATSRRTGENYGYTF.

The rearrangement joins TRBV20-1 to TRBJ2-3; 14 bases align to TRBD2. V shed 6 bases, J shed 3 bases, and the junction held 5 bases outside the gene matches. The CDR3 has 15 residues. Per the germline V gene, CDR1 is DFQATT and CDR2 is SNEGSKA (reference sequence). The CDR3 is CSAMGLAGATDTQYF. CDR3 in DNA: TGCAGTGCCATGGGACTAGCGGGGGCTACAGATACGCAGTATTTT.

Ten or more counts support this clonotype. The chain's CDR3 is CASTRDSQETQYF. The CDR3 DNA reads as TGCGCCAGCACCCGGGACAGCCAAGAGACCCAGTACTTC. The J gene is TRBJ2-5, the V gene TRBV5-1, with TRBD1 matching over 7 bases. V shed 6 bases and J 1 base; nucleotides not matched to a gene: 3. Germline V gives CDR1 SGHRS, CDR2 YFSETQ. This CDR3 is built from 13 residues.

The chain has TRBV25-1 and TRBJ2-3; 9 positions agree with TRBD1. Germline V gene sequence: CDR1 MGHDK, CDR2 SYGVNS. J was trimmed by 3 bases and V by 4 bases; bases with no gene match: 2. The CDR3 loop spans 14 amino acids. CDR3 amino acids: CASSAGQGTDTQYF. The CDR3, as DNA: TGTGCCAGCAGTGCGGGACAGGGTACAGATACGCAGTATTTT.

The chain links TRBV7-9 to TRBJ1-2, with D unclear. The CDR3 is made up of 12 amino acids. The germline V and J ends were trimmed by 8 bases and 2 bases, with 9 bases remaining between them. The germline CDR1 and CDR2 sequences are SEHNR and FQNEAQ (reference sequence). The CDR3 sequence: CASRRSNYGYTF. CDR3 sequence (DNA): TGTGCCAGCCGGAGGTCGAACTATGGCTACACCTTC. Complete variable domain (other parts from reference TRBV7-9 and TRBJ1-2): DTGVSQNPRHKITKRGQNVTFRCDPISEHNRLYWYRQTLGQGPEFLTYFQNEAQLEKSRLLSDRFSAERPKGSFSTLEIQRTEQGDSAMYLCASRRSNYGYTFGSGTRLTVV.

This clonotype was picked up a small number of times. The V gene is TRBV5-1, the J gene TRBJ2-5, with 7 positions matching TRBD1. Losses at the gene ends were 0 bases for V and 11 bases for J; bases not matched to a gene: 13. The CDR3 has 15 residues. Germline-derived CDR1 and CDR2 are SGHRS and YFSETQ. The CDR3 bases are TGCGCCAGCAGCTTGGATGGGACAGTCACGGATGAGCAGTACTTC. Translation: CASSLDGTVTDEQYF.

A note on this clonotype: A much more abundant neighbour one base away suggests this may be a read error. This chain links TRBV15 with TRBJ2-1; weak D call: TRBD2 (5 bases). The CDR3 sequence is 15 residues long. Germline lookup yields CDR1 LNHNV and CDR2 YYDKDF (reference sequence). V was cut by 4 bases and J by 3 bases, with 13 bases left in between. The CDR3 spells CATSIDSAVYNEQFF. The CDR3 nucleotides read TGTGCCACCAGCATCGATAGCGCGGTCTACAATGAGCAGTTCTTC.

V is TRBV10-3 and J is TRBJ2-7; the match to TRBD1 covers 9 bases. Per germline, CDR1 ENHRY and CDR2 SYGVKD. There are 16 residues in the CDR3. V shed 6 bases, J shed 2 bases, and the junction held 11 bases outside the gene matches. CDR3 nucleotide sequence: TGTGCCATCAGGGGGGGAATGGGACAGGGACCCTACGAGCAGTACTTC. Protein sequence: CAIRGGMGQGPYEQYF.

The V gene is TRBV5-1, the J gene TRBJ2-3; 12 bases map to TRBD1. Germline V gene data show CDR1 as SGHRS and CDR2 as YFSETQ. The junction had 8 bases not matched to a gene; V was cut back by 0 bases and J by 6 bases. This CDR3 is 17 amino acids long. The CDR3 nucleotides are TGCGCCAGCAGCTTGGTAGGATGGGGACAGGGGGCCGATACGCAGTATTTT. It codes for CASSLVGWGQGADTQYF.

This clonotype was detected once. The chain has TRBV9 and TRBJ2-3; D call uncertain. Between the trimmed V and J ends, which lost 4 bases and 6 bases, there was a span of 12 bases. The CDR3 has 13 residues. Germline CDR1 and CDR2: SGDLS and YYNGEE. The CDR3 DNA is TGTGCCAGCAGCATAGACCGACGTGATACGCAGTATTTT. It encodes CASSIDRRDTQYF.

The chain is built from TRBV24-1 and TRBJ2-1; a weak D match, TRBD2 (7 bases). The DNA matches TRBJ2-7 better at its end, which makes the J call doubtful. CDR1 is KGHDR, CDR2 SFDVKD, per germline. The CDR3 runs 17 residues. The CDR3 spells CATSGRGPRGSYNEQYF. CDR3 bases: TGTGCCACCAGTGGGCGGGGGCCACGGGGCTCCTACAATGAGCAGTACTTC.

This chain connects TRBV3-1 to TRBJ2-5, with D perhaps matching TRBD2 (6 bases). CDR1 and CDR2 (germline): LGHDT, YNNKEL (reference sequence). Trimming pared 8 bases from V and 5 bases from J, leaving 12 bases between. CDR3 size: 12 residues. The CDR3 region has the DNA TGTGCCAGCGGGGAGGTCAGTGAGACCCAGTACTTC. Translation gives CASGEVSETQYF.

This clonotype was recorded a few times. The gene calls are TRBV20-1 and TRBJ2-7; 8 bases fit TRBD1. The CDR3 contains 14 residues. V was pared by 3 bases and J by 3 bases, with 7 bases of the junction left unmatched. Germline V gene lookup returns CDR1 DFQATT and CDR2 SNEGSKA (reference sequence). The chain's CDR3 is CSARPGTGGYEQYF. The CDR3 DNA reads TGCAGTGCTAGGCCGGGAACAGGGGGCTACGAGCAGTACTTC.